This T cell receptor (beta chain) originates from a study of cytomegalovirus exposure and HLA in healthy donors. Study outcomes and limitations: TCR beta sequences reportedly predicted most subjects' HLA-A and HLA-B alleles accurately. Later on, analysis showed that most CMV-associated TCR beta chains appeared to be HLA-restricted. It was approximately 160 TCR beta chains that were listed as cytomegalovirus-associated. Exclusion as indistinguishable affected some V segments, including TRBV6-2 and TRBV6-3.

Regarding this clone: No antigen is known for it.

The CDR3 runs to 16 residues. Unmatched junction bases numbered 5, after V lost 5 bases and J lost 3 bases. Germline V gives CDR1 SGHDN, CDR2 FVKESK. 13 Jbeta primers and 60 Vbeta primers were used for the PCR. The table came from immunoSEQ multiplex PCR; TCRdb's copy has only in-frame clones and leaves some out. Here the sample spans about 170,000 clones, approximately 71% being singletons. The sequence was collected from a girl aged 5-17 years in good health and CMV-seronegative. Sequencing input: PBMCs. This chain connects TRBV14 to TRBJ2-1, with TRBD2 matching over 12 bases. CDR3 in amino acids: CASSDTSGGIYNEQFF. The DNA for the CDR3 is TGTGCCAGCAGCGATACTAGCGGGGGGATCTACAATGAGCAGTTCTTC.